What follows is one T cell receptor (beta chain) and its context. What it binds is not known. The data were obtained in a study of shared clonotypes between healthy human individuals. Overall study: CD4 naive and memory got three plates each, CD8 naive two, CD8 memory one. Findings and caveats of the study: Only blood was sampled; tissue repertoires likely differ. What naive subsets generally showed was a larger estimated richness than memory subsets showed.

Using immunoSEQ multiplex PCR, the repertoire was profiled, and TCRdb retains in-frame clones only, with some absent. The sample consists of some 2,500,000 clones, 85% to 95% of them appearing once. CDR3 length equals 13 residues. The germline V gene has CDR1 MNHEY and CDR2 SVGAGI. V lost 5 bases and J lost 9, with 16 bases in between. The specimen was naive CD4+ T cells from PBMCs. Subset specified: CD45RA+ positively selected. The clonotype originates from a man aged 18 to 29 in good health. Some clones in this sample may be carry-over from other donors' samples. The chain combines TRBV6-5 with TRBJ1-1, with D unclear. The CDR3 protein is CASSTRGSLKAFF. Here the CDR3 DNA reads TGTGCCAGCAGTACTCGTGGGAGTTTGAAAGCTTTCTTT.